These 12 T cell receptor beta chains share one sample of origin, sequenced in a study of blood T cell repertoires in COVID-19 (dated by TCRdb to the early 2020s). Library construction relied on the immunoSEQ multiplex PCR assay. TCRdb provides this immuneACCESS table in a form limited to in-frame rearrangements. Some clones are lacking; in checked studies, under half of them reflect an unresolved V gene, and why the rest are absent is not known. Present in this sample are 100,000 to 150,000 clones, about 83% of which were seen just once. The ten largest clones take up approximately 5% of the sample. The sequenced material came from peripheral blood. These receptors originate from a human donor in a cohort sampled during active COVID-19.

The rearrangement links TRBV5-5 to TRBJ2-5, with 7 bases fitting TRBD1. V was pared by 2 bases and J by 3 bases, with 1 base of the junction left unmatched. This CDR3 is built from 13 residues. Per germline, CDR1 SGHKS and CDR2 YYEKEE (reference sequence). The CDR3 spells CASSFQGEETQYF. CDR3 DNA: TGTGCCAGCAGCTTTCAGGGGGAAGAGACCCAGTACTTC.

The CDR3 coding sequence is TGCGCCAGCAGCGTGGGACTAGCGGGGGCCACCGGGGAGCTGTTTTTT. As protein: CASSVGLAGATGELFF. V is TRBV5-1 and J is TRBJ2-2; TRBD2 matches 14 bases. With 4 bases clipped from V and 4 bases from J, the junction kept 3 bases outside the gene matches. The CDR3 runs to 16 residues. The V gene's germline CDR1 is SGHRS and CDR2 YFSETQ.

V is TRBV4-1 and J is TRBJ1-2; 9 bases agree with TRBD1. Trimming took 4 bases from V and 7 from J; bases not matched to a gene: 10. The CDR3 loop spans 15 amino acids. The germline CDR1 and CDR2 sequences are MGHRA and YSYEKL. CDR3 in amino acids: CASSRIPGQGAGYTF. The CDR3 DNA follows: TGCGCCAGCAGCCGAATCCCGGGACAGGGAGCTGGCTACACCTTC.

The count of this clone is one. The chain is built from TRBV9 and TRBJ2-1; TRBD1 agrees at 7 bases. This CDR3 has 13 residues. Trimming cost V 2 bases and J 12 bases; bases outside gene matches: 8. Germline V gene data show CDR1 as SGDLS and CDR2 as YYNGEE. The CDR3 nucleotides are TGTGCCAGCAGCGTTCTCGAGGGGGCAGGGCAGTTCTTC. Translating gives CASSVLEGAGQFF.

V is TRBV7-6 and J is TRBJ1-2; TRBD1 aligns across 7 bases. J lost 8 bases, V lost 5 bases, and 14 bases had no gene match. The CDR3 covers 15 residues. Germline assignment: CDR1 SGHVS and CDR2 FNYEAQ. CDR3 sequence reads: CASSQGSGTENGYTF. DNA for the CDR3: TGTGCCAGCAGCCAGGGCTCCGGGACAGAAAACGGCTACACCTTC.

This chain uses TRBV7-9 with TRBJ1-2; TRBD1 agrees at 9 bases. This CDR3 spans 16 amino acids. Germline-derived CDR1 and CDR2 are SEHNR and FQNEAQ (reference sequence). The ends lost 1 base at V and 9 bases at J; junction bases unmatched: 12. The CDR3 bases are TGTGCCAGCAGCTTAGGGTCAAGGGACAGGGCGACGAGCTACACCTTC. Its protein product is CASSLGSRDRATSYTF.

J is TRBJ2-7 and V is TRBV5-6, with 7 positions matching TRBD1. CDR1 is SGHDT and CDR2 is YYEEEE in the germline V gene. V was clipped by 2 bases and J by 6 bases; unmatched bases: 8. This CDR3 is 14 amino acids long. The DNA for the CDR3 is TGTGCCAGCAGCTTAGGACAGGTCATTTTCGAGCAGTACTTC. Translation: CASSLGQVIFEQYF.

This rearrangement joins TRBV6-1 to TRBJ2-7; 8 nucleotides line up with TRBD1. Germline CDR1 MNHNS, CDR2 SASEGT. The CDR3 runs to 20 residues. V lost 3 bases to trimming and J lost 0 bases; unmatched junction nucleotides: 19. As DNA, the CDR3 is TGTGCCAGCAGTGAGAGCCACAGGGGGATCCGGGTCGGGAGCTCCTACGAGCAGTACTTC. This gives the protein CASSESHRGIRVGSSYEQYF.

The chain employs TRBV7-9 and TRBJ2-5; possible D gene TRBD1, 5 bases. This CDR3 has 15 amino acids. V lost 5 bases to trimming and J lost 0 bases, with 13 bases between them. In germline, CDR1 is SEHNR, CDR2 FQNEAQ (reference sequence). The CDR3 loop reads CASSPTDPHQETQYF. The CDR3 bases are TGTGCCAGCAGCCCGACAGATCCTCACCAAGAGACCCAGTACTTC.

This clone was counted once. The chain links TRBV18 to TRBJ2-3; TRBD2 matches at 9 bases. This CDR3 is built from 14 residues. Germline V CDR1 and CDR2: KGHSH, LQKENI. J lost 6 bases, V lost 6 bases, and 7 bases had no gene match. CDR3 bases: TGTGCCAGCTCCCCGCAGCGGGAGGTCGATACGCAGTATTTT. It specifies CASSPQREVDTQYF.

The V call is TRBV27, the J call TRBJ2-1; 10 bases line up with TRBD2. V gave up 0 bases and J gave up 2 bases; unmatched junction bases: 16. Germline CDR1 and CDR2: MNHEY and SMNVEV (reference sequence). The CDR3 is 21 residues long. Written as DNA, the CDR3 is TGTGCCAGCAGTTTATCGCCCCGGGAAGCGGGAGGGCCGAGGACCTACAATGAGCAGTTCTTC. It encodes CASSLSPREAGGPRTYNEQFF.

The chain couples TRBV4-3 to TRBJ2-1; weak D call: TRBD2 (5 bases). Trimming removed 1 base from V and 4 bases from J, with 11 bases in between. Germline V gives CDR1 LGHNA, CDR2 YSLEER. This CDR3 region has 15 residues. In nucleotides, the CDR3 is TGCGCCAGCAGCCAAGTGAGCGGCTTATACAATGAGCAGTTCTTC. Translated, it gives CASSQVSGLYNEQFF.